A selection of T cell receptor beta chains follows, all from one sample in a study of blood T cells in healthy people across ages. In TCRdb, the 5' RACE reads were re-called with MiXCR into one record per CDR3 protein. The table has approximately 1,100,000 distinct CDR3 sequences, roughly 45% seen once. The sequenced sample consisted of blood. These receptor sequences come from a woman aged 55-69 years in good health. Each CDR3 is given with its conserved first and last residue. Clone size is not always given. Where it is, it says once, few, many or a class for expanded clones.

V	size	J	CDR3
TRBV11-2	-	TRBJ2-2	CASSPLPTNTGELFF
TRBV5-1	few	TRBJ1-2	CASSLPGLYGYTF
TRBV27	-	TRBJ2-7	CASSQRTGRSYEQYF
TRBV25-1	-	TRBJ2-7	CASSPGAVSSYEQYF
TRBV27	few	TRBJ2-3	CASSLPGTSTDTQYF
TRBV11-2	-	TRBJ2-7	CASSMDGGTYEQYF
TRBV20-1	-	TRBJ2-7	CSARVSGLPTYEQYF
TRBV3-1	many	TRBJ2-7	CASSQVGTSVEQYF
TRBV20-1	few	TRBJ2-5	CSARTSGRVQETQYF
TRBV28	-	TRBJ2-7	CASSPVRDRGYEQYF
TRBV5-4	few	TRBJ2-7	CASSDPGTDEQYF
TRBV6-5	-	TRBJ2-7	CASSYSSGGREQYF
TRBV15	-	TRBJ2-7	CATSRSLGSEQYF
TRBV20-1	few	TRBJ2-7	CSARDRLAGFYEQYF
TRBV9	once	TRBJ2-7	CASSVGGQGRGSYEQYF
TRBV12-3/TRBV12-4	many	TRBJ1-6	CASRLTGYLSPLHF
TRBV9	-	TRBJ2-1	CASSLEDLTGEQFF
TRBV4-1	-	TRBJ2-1	CASSQRTSGNDDEQFF
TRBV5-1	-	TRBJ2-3	CASVGQGGTDTQYF
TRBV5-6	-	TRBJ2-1	CASSLQTPISPFF
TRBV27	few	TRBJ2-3	CASTGVFGTDTQYF
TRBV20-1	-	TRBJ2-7	CSARLAGGSSSYEQYF
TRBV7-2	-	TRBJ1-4	CASSLVRGLNEKLFF
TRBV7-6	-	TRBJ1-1	CASSSRGGWDTEAFF
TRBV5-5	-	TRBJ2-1	CASSLAWDEQFF
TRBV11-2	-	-	CASSRVVSYEQYF
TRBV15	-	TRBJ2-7	CATSRPADSPYEQYF
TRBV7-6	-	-	CASSLEHGATYEQYF
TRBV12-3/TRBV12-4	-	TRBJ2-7	CASKDYGGLSYEQYF
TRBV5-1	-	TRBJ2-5	CASSLWPGAEETQYF
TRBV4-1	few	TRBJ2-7	CASSPPVGYGDYEQYF
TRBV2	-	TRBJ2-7	CAEGAGATYEQYF
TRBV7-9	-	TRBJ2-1	CASSLVTPGPGDEQFF
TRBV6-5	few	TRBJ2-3	CASSNGGSDTQYF
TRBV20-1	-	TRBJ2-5	CSARWTEETQYF
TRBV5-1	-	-	CASSWDRIYEQYF
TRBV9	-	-	CASSEGGEETQYF
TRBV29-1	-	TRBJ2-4	CSVEARAENIQYF
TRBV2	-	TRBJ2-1	CASSEDGGEQFF
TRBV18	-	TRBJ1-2	CASSPSGQGGYGYTF
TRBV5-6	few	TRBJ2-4	CASSFYSYLAKNIQYF
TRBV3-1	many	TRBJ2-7	CASSQVTGGVGEQYF
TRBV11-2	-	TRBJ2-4	CASSPTSNLGGEAKNIQYF
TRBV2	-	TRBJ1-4	CASRGGRERLFF
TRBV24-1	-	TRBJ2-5	CATQHRDRVGETQYF